Shown below are 29 T cell receptor beta chains from a single sample sequenced in a study of blood T cells in healthy people across ages. Primed by a sample-barcoded 5' primer and a J-beta primer mix, a second PCR proceeded for about 6 to 12 cycles. TCRdb passed the 5' RACE reads through MiXCR, listing each CDR3 protein once. The repertoire has around 1,000,000 distinct CDR3 sequences, under 30% of them found once; the top ten carry around 0.75%. These same records also appear under a second study, on T cells of mothers and their children.

The sequenced sample consisted of blood. The receptors here all came from a girl aged 2-10 years in good health.

The chain joins TRBV7-9 to TRBJ1-1; D unclear. Looked up from germline, CDR1 is SEHNR and CDR2 is FQNEAQ (reference sequence). Deletions cut 2 bases from V and 9 bases from J, with 10 bases between. The CDR3 totals 12 residues. CDR3 in amino acids: CASSLINGKAFF. CDR3 nucleotides: TGTGCCAGCAGCTTAATCAATGGGAAAGCTTTCTTT.

This clonotype was observed a few times. The rearrangement uses TRBV4-2 and TRBJ2-7; 11 bases align to TRBD2. The CDR3 sequence is 17 residues long. Trimming at V came to 0 bases and at J to 0 bases, leaving 4 bases not matched to a gene. Germline values: CDR1 LGHNA, CDR2 YNFKEQ. The CDR3 region has the DNA TGTGCCAGCAGCCAAGAACAGACTAGCGGGAACTCCTACGAGCAGTACTTC. Its protein is CASSQEQTSGNSYEQYF.

V is TRBV6-5 and J is TRBJ1-1, with D unresolved. This CDR3 region has 14 residues. Germline V gene sequence: CDR1 MNHEY, CDR2 SVGAGI. With 8 bases removed from V and 0 bases from J, the gap between germline ends came to 13 bases. The CDR3 coding sequence is TGTGCCAGCGAATCAGGACGACTGAACACTGAAGCTTTCTTT. Residues: CASESGRLNTEAFF.

This clonotype was counted a few times. The chain joins TRBV7-2 to TRBJ2-5; the D gene is possibly TRBD1 (5 bases). CDR1 is SGHTA, CDR2 FQGNSA, per germline. CDR3 size: 18 residues. V lost 1 base to trimming and J lost 5 bases, with 23 bases between them. The CDR3 sequence is CASSLGIQVPILMETQYF. CDR3 nucleotides: TGTGCCAGCAGCTTAGGGATACAGGTGCCGATTTTGATGGAGACCCAGTACTTC.

This clonotype was seen a few times. The chain combines TRBV28 with TRBJ2-2, with unresolved D. Germline CDR1 reads MDHEN; CDR2 reads SYDVKM. V lost 0 bases and J lost 4, with 9 bases in between. This CDR3 is 15 amino acids long. CDR3 residues: CASSLWKESTGELFF. The DNA of the CDR3 is TGTGCCAGCAGTTTATGGAAAGAATCCACCGGGGAGCTGTTTTTT.

This clonotype was observed a single time. The chain has TRBV7-9 and TRBJ2-7; no definite D call. The V gene lost 3 bases and the J gene lost 0 bases, with 9 bases spanning the gap. The CDR3 loop spans 14 amino acids. Germline CDR1 reads SEHNR; CDR2 reads FQNEAQ (reference sequence). The CDR3 DNA reads as TGTGCCAGCAGCTTTCAGGCCAGCTCCTACGAGCAGTACTTC. Its translation is CASSFQASSYEQYF.

The CDR3 region has the DNA TGTGCCAGCAGTTCCCGGACAGGGAGGTACCATGGCTACACCTTC. This gives the protein CASSSRTGRYHGYTF. The chain recombines TRBV6-2 or TRBV6-3 with TRBJ1-2; 8 nucleotides match TRBD1. Germline CDR1 reads MNHEY; CDR2 reads SVGEGT. V was pared by 4 bases and J by 6 bases, with 10 bases of the junction left unmatched. The CDR3 consists of 15 residues.

This clonotype was counted a few times. V is TRBV20-1 and J is TRBJ2-5, with 10 nucleotides matching TRBD2. Germline V gives CDR1 DFQATT, CDR2 SNEGSKA (reference sequence). Trimming cost V 3 bases and J 2 bases; bases outside gene matches: 15. The CDR3 runs to 18 residues. CDR3 region: CSASRIAVGLAVQETQYF. The CDR3 bases are TGCAGTGCTAGTAGGATAGCCGTTGGACTAGCGGTACAAGAGACCCAGTACTTC.

This clonotype was observed a handful of times. Mismatch with germline at one junction end may stem from a read error. This chain connects TRBV28 to TRBJ2-1; unclear D gene. Germline lookup yields CDR1 MDHEN and CDR2 SYDVKM. CDR3 size: 18 residues. CDR3 sequence: CAGSSPSLPQSSYNEQFF. CDR3 bases: TGTGCCGGCAGTTCACCCTCACTACCCCAGAGCTCCTACAATGAGCAGTTCTTC.

Ten or more counts support this clonotype. J is TRBJ2-5 and V is TRBV28; 8 nucleotides align to TRBD2. Germline lookup yields CDR1 MDHEN and CDR2 SYDVKM. The J segment lost 1 base and the V segment lost 6 bases, leaving 4 bases of the junction unmatched. CDR3 length equals 14 residues. The CDR3, as DNA: TGTGCCAGCAGCCCCGGGGGGGCCCAAGAGACCCAGTACTTC. This codes for CASSPGGAQETQYF.

This clonotype came up a few times. V usage is TRBV6-2 or TRBV6-3 and J usage is TRBJ2-5; D is unclear. Gene TRBJ2-7 matches the end of the DNA better, so the J call may be wrong. The CDR3 spans 12 residues. Germline V gene sequence: CDR1 MNHEY, CDR2 SVGEGT. DNA for the CDR3: TGTGCCAGCCTCGGTGGGCTATACGAGCAGTACTTC. The encoded protein is CASLGGLYEQYF.

This clonotype was recorded a few times. The CDR3 sequence: CASSPLRTLEAFF. The CDR3 bases are TGTGCCAGCAGCCCCCTACGGACGTTAGAAGCTTTCTTT. The chain has TRBV5-6 and TRBJ1-1, with no clear D. The CDR3 loop spans 13 amino acids. V gave up 4 bases and J gave up 8 bases, with 15 bases separating them. Per germline, CDR1 SGHDT and CDR2 YYEEEE.

The gene calls are TRBV12-3 or TRBV12-4 and TRBJ1-1; D unclear. The CDR3 spans 14 residues. V lost 9 bases to trimming and J lost 0 bases, with 14 bases between them. The CDR3 sequence: CASQIGLMNTEAFF. The DNA of the CDR3 is TGTGCCAGTCAGATCGGATTGATGAACACTGAAGCTTTCTTT.

This rearrangement joins TRBV7-2 to TRBJ2-3; a possible D gene is TRBD2 (6 bases). With 10 bases removed from V and 1 base from J, the gap between germline ends came to 18 bases. Germline CDR1 SGHTA, CDR2 FQGNSA. The CDR3 runs to 15 residues. The CDR3 spells CATSIVAGRTDTQYF. The CDR3 nucleotides read TGTGCCACGTCAATCGTTGCGGGACGCACAGATACGCAGTATTTT. The whole variable domain, filled in from reference TRBV7-2 and TRBJ2-3, reads GAGVSQSPSNKVTEKGKDVELRCDPISGHTALYWYRQSLGQGLEFLIYFQGNSAPDKSGLPSDRFSAERTGGSVSTLTIQRTQQEDSAVYLCATSIVAGRTDTQYFGPGTRLTVL.

The chain joins TRBV20-1 to TRBJ2-3; D not resolved. Looked up from germline, CDR1 is DFQATT and CDR2 is SNEGSKA (reference sequence). The V and J ends lost 5 bases and 6 bases respectively, with 6 bases between them. This CDR3 contains 10 residues. CDR3 sequence reads: CSAGSDTQYF. The CDR3 DNA is TGCAGTGCTGGTTCCGATACGCAGTATTTT.

The gene calls are TRBV6-1 and TRBJ1-2; D call uncertain. The germline V and J ends were trimmed by 2 bases and 4 bases, with 8 bases remaining between them. The germline gives CDR1 MNHNS, CDR2 SASEGT. The CDR3 loop spans 13 amino acids. The CDR3 DNA reads TGTGCCAGCAGTGAATGGGGTGCCTATGGCTACACCTTC. This sequence encodes CASSEWGAYGYTF.

This clonotype was counted only a few times. The rearrangement links TRBV29-1 to TRBJ2-7, with 7 positions matching TRBD2. V lost 3 bases and J lost 9; bases outside the gene matches: 11. Germline CDR1 SQVTM, CDR2 ANQGSEA. This CDR3 is 13 amino acids long. CDR3 protein: CSVEAGEELVQYF. The CDR3 nucleotides are TGCAGCGTTGAGGCGGGAGAGGAGTTGGTGCAGTACTTC.

The V and J genes are TRBV7-9 and TRBJ1-5; D may be TRBD1 (5 bases). Germline values: CDR1 SEHNR, CDR2 FQNEAQ (reference sequence). The V gene lost 5 bases and the J gene lost 1 base, with 9 bases spanning the gap. The CDR3 runs to 14 residues. The chain's CDR3 is CASSVRDSNQPQHF. The CDR3 DNA is TGTGCCAGCAGCGTCCGGGACAGCAATCAGCCCCAGCATTTT.

This clonotype was seen more than once but under ten times. The chain recombines TRBV2 with TRBJ2-1; D remains unclear. V was cut by 8 bases and J by 0 bases, with 8 bases left in between. The CDR3 runs to 13 residues. Germline-derived CDR1 and CDR2 are SNHLY and FYNNEI. The DNA for the CDR3 is TGTGCCAGCTTGGTAAGCTCCTACAATGAGCAGTTCTTC. Amino acids: CASLVSSYNEQFF.

The J gene is TRBJ2-5, the V gene TRBV7-9; D may match TRBD1 or TRBD2 (5 bases each). The J call may be incorrect, as the DNA end agrees better with TRBJ2-1. This CDR3 comprises 16 residues. Germline CDR1 reads SEHNR; CDR2 reads FQNEAQ (reference sequence). CDR3 loop: CASSDAPWGPHNEQFF. The CDR3 nucleotides read TGTGCCAGCAGCGACGCTCCCTGGGGACCACACAATGAGCAGTTCTTC.

This clonotype was found a few times. The chain joins TRBV5-1 to TRBJ2-1; D unresolved. The CDR3 length is 13 residues. CDR1 and CDR2 (germline): SGHRS, YFSETQ. Deletions cut 0 bases from V and 8 bases from J, with 9 bases between. The CDR3 spells CASSLEVNDEQFF. CDR3 DNA sequence: TGCGCCAGCAGCTTGGAAGTTAACGATGAGCAGTTCTTC.

For the CDR3, the DNA is TGTGCCAGCAGCTTAGGTAGGGGAGGCACAGATACGCAGTATTTT. Amino acids: CASSLGRGGTDTQYF. The gene calls are TRBV5-5 and TRBJ2-3; D might be TRBD1 or TRBD2, each matching 5 bases. V was pared by 2 bases and J by 1 base, with 11 bases between. The germline gives CDR1 SGHKS, CDR2 YYEKEE (reference sequence). CDR3 length: 15 residues.

This rearrangement joins TRBV15 to TRBJ2-1, with D maybe TRBD1 (5 bases). Germline V gene lookup returns CDR1 LNHNV and CDR2 YYDKDF (reference sequence). V lost 1 base and J lost 2, with 9 bases in between. The CDR3 sequence is 15 residues long. The CDR3 sequence: CATSRAGSTYNEQFF. The CDR3 region has the DNA TGTGCCACCAGCAGAGCAGGGTCTACCTACAATGAGCAGTTCTTC.

The V call is TRBV7-9, the J call TRBJ2-7; TRBD1 matches at 9 bases. The germline V gene has CDR1 SEHNR and CDR2 FQNEAQ (reference sequence). The CDR3 has 16 amino acids. With V trimmed by 4 bases and J by 5 bases, 12 bases remained unmatched. The CDR3 region is CASSSYSGTGIDEQYF. CDR3 in DNA: TGTGCCAGCAGCTCATACTCCGGGACAGGGATCGACGAGCAGTACTTC.

The V call is TRBV27, the J call TRBJ2-2, with 8 positions matching TRBD1. This CDR3 region has 14 residues. The ends lost 6 bases at V and 0 bases at J; junction bases unmatched: 0. Germline V gene data show CDR1 as MNHEY and CDR2 as SMNVEV (reference sequence). CDR3 protein: CASRQGANTGELFF. The DNA of the CDR3 is TGTGCCAGCAGACAGGGGGCGAACACCGGGGAGCTGTTTTTT.

This rearrangement joins TRBV5-6 to TRBJ1-2; 7 bases align to TRBD1. Per germline, CDR1 SGHDT and CDR2 YYEEEE. After removal of 4 bases from V and 4 bases from J, the junction contained 16 bases not matched to a gene. This CDR3 comprises 17 residues. The CDR3 nucleotides are TGTGCCAGCAGCCACCCTCGGGACAGCTTCCAATTCTATGGCTACACCTTC. Residues: CASSHPRDSFQFYGYTF.

This clonotype was seen ten or more times. This sequence joins TRBV28 and TRBJ2-7, with D perhaps assigned TRBD1 or TRBD2 (5 bases each). V was cut by 4 bases and J by 6 bases, with 10 bases left in between. Germline CDR1 reads MDHEN; CDR2 reads SYDVKM. This CDR3 is built from 12 residues. The CDR3 nucleotides read TGTGCCAGCAGTTCGGGGCCCGCCGAGCAGTACTTC. This codes for CASSSGPAEQYF.

The rearrangement joins TRBV7-6 to TRBJ2-1; no firm D call. Germline CDR1 reads SGHVS; CDR2 reads FNYEAQ. This CDR3 spans 18 amino acids. Trimming removed 3 bases from V and 0 bases from J, with 18 bases in between. The CDR3 loop reads CASSLGYRGPSSYNEQFF. The CDR3 DNA follows: TGTGCCAGCAGCTTGGGCTACCGAGGCCCTAGCTCCTACAATGAGCAGTTCTTC.

This clonotype was picked up many times. The DNA for the CDR3 is TGTGCCAGCAGCTTTTTGGGAGACACTGAAGCTTTCTTT. It is translated as CASSFLGDTEAFF. The genes are TRBV7-2 and TRBJ1-1; no reliable D call. The germline V gene encodes CDR1 SGHTA and CDR2 FQGNSA. V was cut by 3 bases and J by 3 bases, with 8 bases left in between. There are 13 residues in the CDR3.